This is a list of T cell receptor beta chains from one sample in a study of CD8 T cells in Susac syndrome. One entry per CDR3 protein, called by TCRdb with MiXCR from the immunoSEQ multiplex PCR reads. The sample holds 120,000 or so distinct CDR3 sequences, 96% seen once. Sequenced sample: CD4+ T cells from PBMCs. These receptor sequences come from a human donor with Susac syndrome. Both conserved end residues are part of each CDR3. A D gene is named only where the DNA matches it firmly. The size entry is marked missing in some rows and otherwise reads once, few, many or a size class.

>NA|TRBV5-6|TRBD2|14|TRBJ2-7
TGTGCCAGCAGCTTCCTCGGGGGGTCCTACGAGCAGTACTTC
CASSFLGGSYEQYF
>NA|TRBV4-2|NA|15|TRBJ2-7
TGTGCCAGCAGCCAAGATGCGGCAGGGAGGTACGAGCAGTACTTC
CASSQDAAGRYEQYF
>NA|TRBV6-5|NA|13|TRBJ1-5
TGTGCCAGCAAGGACGGACTCAATCAGCCCCAGCATTTT
CASKDGLNQPQHF
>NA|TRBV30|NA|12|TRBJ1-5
TGTGCCTGGAGGGGTGGCAATCAGCCCCAGCATTTT
CAWRGGNQPQHF
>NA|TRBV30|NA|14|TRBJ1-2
TGTGCCTGGAGTGGGACCCGCCGGATTGGGGGCTACACCTTC
CAWSGTRRIGGYTF
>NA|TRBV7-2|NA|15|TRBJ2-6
TGTGCCAGCAGCTTAGTTCTCCCTGGGGCCAACGTCCTGACTTTC
CASSLVLPGANVLTF
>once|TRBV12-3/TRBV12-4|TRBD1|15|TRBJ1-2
TGTGCCAGCAGTCTCAGGGCCGGGACAGGGTATGGCTACACCTTC
CASSLRAGTGYGYTF
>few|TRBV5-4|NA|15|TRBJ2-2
TGTGCCAGCAGCTTGGGACTCGACAACACCGGGGAGCTGTTTTTT
CASSLGLDNTGELFF
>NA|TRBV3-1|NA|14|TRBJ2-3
TGTGCCAGCAGCCAAGGTCGAGCCTCAGATACGCAGTATTTT
CASSQGRASDTQYF
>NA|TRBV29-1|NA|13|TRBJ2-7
TGCAGCGTTCCAGGGGACCTTATTGGGGAGCAGTACTTC
CSVPGDLIGEQYF
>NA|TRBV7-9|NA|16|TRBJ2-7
TGTGCCAGCAGCCCAAGGGTGGGACTGAATACCTACGAGCAGTACTTC
CASSPRVGLNTYEQYF
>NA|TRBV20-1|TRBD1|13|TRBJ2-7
TGCAGTGCCCCGAGGGGGCAGGGCTACGAGCAGTACTTC
CSAPRGQGYEQYF
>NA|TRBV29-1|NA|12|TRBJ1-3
TGCAGCGTATCAGCCTCTGGAAACACCATATATTTT
CSVSASGNTIYF
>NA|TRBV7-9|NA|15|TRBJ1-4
TGTGCCAGCAGCTTTTTGGGGCAGGGTAGTGAAAAACTGTTTTTT
CASSFLGQGSEKLFF
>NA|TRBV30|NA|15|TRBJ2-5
TGTGCCTGGAGAGAGGCCGGTCAGAGCCTCAGCACCCAGTACTTC
CAWREAGQSLSTQYF
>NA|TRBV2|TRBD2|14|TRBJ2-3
TGTGCCAGCAGTGGTGATAGCGGGGCAGATACGCAGTATTTT
CASSGDSGADTQYF
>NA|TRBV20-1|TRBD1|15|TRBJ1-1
TGCAGTGCTAGCCGGGCGGACAGGGGGAACACTGAAGCTTTCTTT
CSASRADRGNTEAFF
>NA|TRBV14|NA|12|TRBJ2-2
TGTGCCAGCAGCCAATATCCGGGGGAGCTGTTTTTT
CASSQYPGELFF
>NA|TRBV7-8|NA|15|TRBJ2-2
TGTGCCAGCAGCTTGCGGGGACCAGGGACCGGGGAGCTGTTTTTT
CASSLRGPGTGELFF
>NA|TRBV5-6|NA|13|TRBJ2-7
TGTGCCAGCAGCCCAGTGGGCACCTACGAGCAGTACTTC
CASSPVGTYEQYF
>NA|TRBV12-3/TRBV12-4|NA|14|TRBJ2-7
TGTGCCAGCAGCTTAAGAACGGCGACCTACGAGCAGTACTTC
CASSLRTATYEQYF
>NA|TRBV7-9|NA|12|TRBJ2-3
TGTGCCAGCAGGATGCAGGGGGATACGCAGTATTTT
CASRMQGDTQYF
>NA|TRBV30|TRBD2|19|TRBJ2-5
TGTGCCTGGAGCGTGGGGACTAGCGGGAGGGCGTGGATTCAAGAGACCCAGTACTTC
CAWSVGTSGRAWIQETQYF
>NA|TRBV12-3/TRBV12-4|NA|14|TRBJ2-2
TGTGCCAGCAGTTTACGCGGGGCAGGCGGGGAGCTGTTTTTT
CASSLRGAGGELFF
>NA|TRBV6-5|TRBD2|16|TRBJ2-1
TGTGCCAGCAGTTCCGAGACTAGCGGGGGAGGGAATGAGCAGTTCTTC
CASSSETSGGGNEQFF
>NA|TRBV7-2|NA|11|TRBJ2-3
TGTGCCACCCCCCTTCCAACGGGGCAGTATTTT
CATPLPTGQYF
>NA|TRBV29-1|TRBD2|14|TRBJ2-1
TGCAGCGTTGCTCCTAGCGGGAGAGAGGAGGAGCAGTTCTTC
CSVAPSGREEEQFF
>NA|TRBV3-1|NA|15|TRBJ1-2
TGTGCCAGCAGCCAAGGACAGTCAGCTAACTATGGCTACACCTTC
CASSQGQSANYGYTF
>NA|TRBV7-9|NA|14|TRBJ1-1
TGTGCCAGCAGCCCCCAACAGGGTGGGACTGAAGCTTTCTTT
CASSPQQGGTEAFF
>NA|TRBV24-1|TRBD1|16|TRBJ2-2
TGTGCCACCAGTGCTTCCGGGACAGTCTTTCCCGGGGAGCTGTTTTTT
CATSASGTVFPGELFF
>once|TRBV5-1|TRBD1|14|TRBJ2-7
TGCGCCAGCAGCATTGGGACAGGGGGCTACGAGCAGTACTTC
CASSIGTGGYEQYF
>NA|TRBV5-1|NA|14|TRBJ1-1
TGCGCCAGCAGCTTGGGGGGCTCGAACACTGAAGCTTTCTTT
CASSLGGSNTEAFF
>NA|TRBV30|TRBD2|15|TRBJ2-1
TGTGCCTGGAGTGGGCTAGCGGGACCGGGAAATGAGCAGTTCTTC
CAWSGLAGPGNEQFF
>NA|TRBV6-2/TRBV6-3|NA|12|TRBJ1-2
TGTGCCAGCAGTAGACAGAACTATGGCTACACCTTC
CASSRQNYGYTF
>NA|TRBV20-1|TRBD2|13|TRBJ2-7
TGCAGTGCTCCGGGACTAGCGGGAGGCGAGCAGTACTTC
CSAPGLAGGEQYF
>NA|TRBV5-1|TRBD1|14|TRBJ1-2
TGCGCCAGCAGCTTGGATCAGGGGGGCTATGGCTACACCTTC
CASSLDQGGYGYTF
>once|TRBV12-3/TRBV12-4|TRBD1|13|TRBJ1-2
TGTGCCAGCAGCGGACAGGAGATAGCTGGCTACACCTTC
CASSGQEIAGYTF
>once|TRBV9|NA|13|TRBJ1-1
TGTGCCAGCAGCGTCGGGATGAACACTGAAGCTTTCTTT
CASSVGMNTEAFF
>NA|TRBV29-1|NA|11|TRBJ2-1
TGCAGCGTTGACAGCTACAATGAGCAGTTCTTC
CSVDSYNEQFF
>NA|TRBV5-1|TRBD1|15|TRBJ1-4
TGCGCCAGCAGCCCTGGACAGGGGAAGAATGAAAAACTGTTTTTT
CASSPGQGKNEKLFF
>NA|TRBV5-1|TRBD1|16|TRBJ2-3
TGCGCCAGCAGCTTGGACTGGACAGGAACCACAGATACGCAGTATTTT
CASSLDWTGTTDTQYF
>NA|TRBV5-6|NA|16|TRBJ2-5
TGTGCCAGCAGCGTGATGCGGCCCGAAGAAAGGGAGACCCAGTACTTC
CASSVMRPEERETQYF
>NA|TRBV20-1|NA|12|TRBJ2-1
TGCAGTGCTCCCCTCGGGGGTAGTGAGCAGTTCTTC
CSAPLGGSEQFF